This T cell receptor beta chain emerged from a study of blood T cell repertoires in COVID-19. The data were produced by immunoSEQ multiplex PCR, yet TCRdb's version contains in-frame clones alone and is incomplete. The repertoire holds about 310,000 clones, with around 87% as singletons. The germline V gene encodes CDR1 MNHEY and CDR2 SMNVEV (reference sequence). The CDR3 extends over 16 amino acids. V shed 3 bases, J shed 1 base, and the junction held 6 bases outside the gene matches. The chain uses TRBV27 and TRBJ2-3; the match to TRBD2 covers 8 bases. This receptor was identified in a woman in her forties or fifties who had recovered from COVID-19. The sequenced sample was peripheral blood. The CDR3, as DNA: TGTGCCAGCAGTTTGATCGGGGGGGCCGGCACAGATACGCAGTATTTT. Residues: CASSLIGGAGTDTQYF.